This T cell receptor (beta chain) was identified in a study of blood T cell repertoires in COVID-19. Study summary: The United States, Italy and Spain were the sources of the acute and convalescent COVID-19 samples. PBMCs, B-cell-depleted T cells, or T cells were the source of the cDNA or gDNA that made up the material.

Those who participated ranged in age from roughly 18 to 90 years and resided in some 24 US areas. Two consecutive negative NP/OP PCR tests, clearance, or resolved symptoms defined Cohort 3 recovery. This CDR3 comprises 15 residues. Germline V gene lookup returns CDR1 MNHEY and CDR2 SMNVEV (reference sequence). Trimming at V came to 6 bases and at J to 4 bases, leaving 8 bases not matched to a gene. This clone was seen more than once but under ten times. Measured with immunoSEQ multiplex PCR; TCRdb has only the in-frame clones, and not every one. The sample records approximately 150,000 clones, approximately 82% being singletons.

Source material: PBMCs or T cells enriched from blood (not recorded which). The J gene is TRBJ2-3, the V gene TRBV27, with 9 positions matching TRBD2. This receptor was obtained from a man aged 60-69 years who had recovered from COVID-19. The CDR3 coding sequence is TGTGCCAGCAGGCCAGGGACTAGCAGCGCAGATACGCAGTATTTT. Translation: CASRPGTSSADTQYF.